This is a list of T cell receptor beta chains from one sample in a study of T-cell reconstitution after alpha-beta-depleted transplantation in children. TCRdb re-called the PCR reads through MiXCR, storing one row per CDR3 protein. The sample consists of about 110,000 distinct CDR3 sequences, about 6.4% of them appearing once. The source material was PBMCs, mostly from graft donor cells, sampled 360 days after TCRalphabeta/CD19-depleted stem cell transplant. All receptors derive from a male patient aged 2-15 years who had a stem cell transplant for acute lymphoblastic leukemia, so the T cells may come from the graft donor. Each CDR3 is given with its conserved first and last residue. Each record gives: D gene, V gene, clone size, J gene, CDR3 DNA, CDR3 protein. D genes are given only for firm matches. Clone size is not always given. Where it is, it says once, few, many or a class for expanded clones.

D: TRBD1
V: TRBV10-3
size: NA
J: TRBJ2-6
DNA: TGTGCCATCAGGGGACAGGGGAACTCTGGGGCCAACGTCCTGACTTTC
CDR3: CAIRGQGNSGANVLTF

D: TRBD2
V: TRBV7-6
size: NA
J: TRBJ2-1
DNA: TGTGCCAGCGGTTTAGCGGGGGGTTCCTACAATGAGCAGTTCTTC
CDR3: CASGLAGGSYNEQFF

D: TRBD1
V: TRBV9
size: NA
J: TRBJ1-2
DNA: TGTGCCAGCAGCCCCGGGACAGGGGGACGCTACACCTTC
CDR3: CASSPGTGGRYTF

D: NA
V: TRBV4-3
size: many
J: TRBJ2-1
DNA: TGCGCCAGCAGCCCGGAGATTTCGAACGATGAGCAGTTCTTC
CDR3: CASSPEISNDEQFF

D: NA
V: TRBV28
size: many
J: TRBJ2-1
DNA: TGTGCCAGCAGTTTAACGACAGCCTCCTACAATGAGCAGTTCTTC
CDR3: CASSLTTASYNEQFF

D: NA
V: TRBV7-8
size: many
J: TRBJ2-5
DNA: TGTGCCAGCAGCTCCAGACAGTACCAAGAGACCCAGTACTTC
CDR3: CASSSRQYQETQYF

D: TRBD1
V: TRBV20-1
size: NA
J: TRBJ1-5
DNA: TGCAGTGCACCCGGACAGGGCTTAAAGCAGCCCCAGCATTTT
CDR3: CSAPGQGLKQPQHF

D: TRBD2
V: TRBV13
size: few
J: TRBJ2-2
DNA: TGTGCCAGCAGCCCGTACCCCGCGGGAGAGGTGGGCACCGGGGAGCTGTTTTTT
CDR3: CASSPYPAGEVGTGELFF

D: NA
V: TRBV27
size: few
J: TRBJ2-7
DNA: TGTGCCAGCAGTTTATCGAGCGGGTTCTACGAGCAGTACTTC
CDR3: CASSLSSGFYEQYF

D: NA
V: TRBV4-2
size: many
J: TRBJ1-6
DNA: TGTGCCAGCAGCCATGGTCAGGGAGGTTCACCCCTCCACTTT
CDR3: CASSHGQGGSPLHF

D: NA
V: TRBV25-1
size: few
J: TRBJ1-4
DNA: TGTGCCAGCAGTGAAGCGGGGGATTATGAAAAACTGTTTTTT
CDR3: CASSEAGDYEKLFF

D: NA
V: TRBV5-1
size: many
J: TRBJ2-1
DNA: TGCGCCAGCAGCTTGAACTCCTACAATGAGCAGTTCTTC
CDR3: CASSLNSYNEQFF

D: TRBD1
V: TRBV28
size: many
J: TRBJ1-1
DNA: TGTGCCAGCAGCCTAGACAGGGTAGCTTTCTTT
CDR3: CASSLDRVAFF

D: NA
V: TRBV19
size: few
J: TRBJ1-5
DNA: TGTGCCAGTAGCCAGCCCCAGCATTTT
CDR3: CASSQPQHF

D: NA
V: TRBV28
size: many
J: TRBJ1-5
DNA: TGTGCCAGCAGTTTTGCAAATCCCCAGCATTTT
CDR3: CASSFANPQHF

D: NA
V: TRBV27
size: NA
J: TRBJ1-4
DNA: TGTGCCAGCAGTTTGCGCAGGTTTAATGAAAAACTGTTTTTT
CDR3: CASSLRRFNEKLFF

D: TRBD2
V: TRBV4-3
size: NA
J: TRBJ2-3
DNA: TGCGCCAGCAGCCAAGATGGCGGGACTAGCGGGAGGCACAGCACAGATACGCAGTATTTT
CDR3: CASSQDGGTSGRHSTDTQYF

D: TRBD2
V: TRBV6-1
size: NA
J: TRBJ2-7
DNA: TGTGCCAGCAGTCGAACGGGACTAGCGGGCGAGCAGTACTTC
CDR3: CASSRTGLAGEQYF

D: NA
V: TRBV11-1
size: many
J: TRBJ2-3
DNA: TGTGCCAGCAGCGTAGGGACGATAAGCACAGATACGCAGTATTTT
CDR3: CASSVGTISTDTQYF

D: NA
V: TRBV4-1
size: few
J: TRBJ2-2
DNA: TGCGCCAGCAGCCCCGTAGGGACAATAGACACCGGGGAGCTGTTTTTT
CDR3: CASSPVGTIDTGELFF

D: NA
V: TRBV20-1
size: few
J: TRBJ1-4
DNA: TGCAGTGCTGTTACAGAGAATCGGGAAAAACTGTTTTTT
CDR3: CSAVTENREKLFF

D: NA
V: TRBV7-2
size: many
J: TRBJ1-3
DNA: TGTGCCAGCAGCTTAGTGACAGCCTCTGGAAACACCATATATTTT
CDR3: CASSLVTASGNTIYF

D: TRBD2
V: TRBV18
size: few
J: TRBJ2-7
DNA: TGTGCCAGCTCACCTCCTGAACTAGCGGCGAGCTCCTACGAGCAGTACTTC
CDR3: CASSPPELAASSYEQYF

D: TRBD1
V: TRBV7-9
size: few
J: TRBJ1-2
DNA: TGTGCCAGCAGCTTACCCCGGGACAGGTCCTATGGCTACACCTTC
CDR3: CASSLPRDRSYGYTF

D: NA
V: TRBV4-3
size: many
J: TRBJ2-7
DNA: TGCGCCAGCAGCTATGACACTCGGAACGAGCAGTACTTC
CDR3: CASSYDTRNEQYF

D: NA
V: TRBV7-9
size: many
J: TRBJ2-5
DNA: TGTGCCAGCAGCTTATATCGCCCCCAAGAGACCCAGTACTTC
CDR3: CASSLYRPQETQYF

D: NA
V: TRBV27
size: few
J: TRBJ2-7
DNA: TGTGCCAGCAGTTTATTCCCAGGGGTCTACGAGCAGTACTTC
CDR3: CASSLFPGVYEQYF

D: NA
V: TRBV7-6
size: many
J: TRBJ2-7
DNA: TGTGCCAGCAGCTTAACCTGGGGAAGCGAGCAGTACTTC
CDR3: CASSLTWGSEQYF

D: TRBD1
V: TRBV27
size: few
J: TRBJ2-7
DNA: TGTGCCAGCAGTTCGACAGGGAACCACGAGCAGTACTTC
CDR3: CASSSTGNHEQYF

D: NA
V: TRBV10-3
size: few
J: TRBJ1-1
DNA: TGTGCCATGGGGGGGGAAATGAACACTGAAGCTTTCTTT
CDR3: CAMGGEMNTEAFF

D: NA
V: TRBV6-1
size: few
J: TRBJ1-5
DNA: TGTGCCAGCAGTGAAAAGGATTGGTCTAGCAATCAGCCCCAGCATTTT
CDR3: CASSEKDWSSNQPQHF

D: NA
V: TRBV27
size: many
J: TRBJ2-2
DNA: TGTGCCAGCAGTCCTCGGGACACAAACACCGGGGAGCTGTTTTTT
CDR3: CASSPRDTNTGELFF

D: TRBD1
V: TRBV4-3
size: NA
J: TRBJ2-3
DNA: TGCGCCAGCAGCCCCATGGGCAGGACAGGGGATACGCAGTATTTT
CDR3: CASSPMGRTGDTQYF

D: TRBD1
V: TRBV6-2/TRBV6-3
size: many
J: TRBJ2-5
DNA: TGTGCCAGCAGGAGCAGGGGGCGCGGAGAGACCCAGTACTTC
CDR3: CASRSRGRGETQYF

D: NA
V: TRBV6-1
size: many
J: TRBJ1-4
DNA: TGTGCCAGCAGTGAGGACGGGGTCTCGGATGAAAAACTGTTTTTT
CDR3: CASSEDGVSDEKLFF

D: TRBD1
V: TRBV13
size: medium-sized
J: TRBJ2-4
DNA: TGTGCCAGCAGCGCCACAGGGGATCTAGCCAAAAACATTCAGTACTTC
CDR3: CASSATGDLAKNIQYF

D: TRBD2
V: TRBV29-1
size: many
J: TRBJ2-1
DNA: TGCAGCGTTGAAGGGACTAGCGGGGGGGCCCTATACAATGAGCAGTTCTTC
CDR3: CSVEGTSGGALYNEQFF

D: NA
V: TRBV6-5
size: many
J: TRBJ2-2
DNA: TGTGCCAGCAGTTACTTTAACGGGGAGCTGTTTTTT
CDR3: CASSYFNGELFF

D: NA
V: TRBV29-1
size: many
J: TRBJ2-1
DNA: TGCAGCGTCCTACTAGGTACCAATGAGCAGTTCTTC
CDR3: CSVLLGTNEQFF

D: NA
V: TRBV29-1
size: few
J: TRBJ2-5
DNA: TGCAGCGGTACCTCGGGGGTCCGCAGGGAGGCCCAGTACTTC
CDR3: CSGTSGVRREAQYF

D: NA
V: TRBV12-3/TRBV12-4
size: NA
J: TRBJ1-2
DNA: TGTGCCAGCAGTCTTAACTATGGCTACACCTTC
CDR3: CASSLNYGYTF

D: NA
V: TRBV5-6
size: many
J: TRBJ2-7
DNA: TGTGCCAGCTGGCTACGCCGGCTAGAGGGCTTCTCCTACGAGCAGTACTTC
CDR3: CASWLRRLEGFSYEQYF

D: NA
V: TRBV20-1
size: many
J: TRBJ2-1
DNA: TGCAGTGCGTCTAGGGTCAATGAGCAGTTCTTC
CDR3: CSASRVNEQFF

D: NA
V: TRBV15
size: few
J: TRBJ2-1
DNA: TGTGCCACCAGCAGAGTGCCCGGGGGGCGGGTGGACAATGAGCAGTTCTTC
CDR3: CATSRVPGGRVDNEQFF

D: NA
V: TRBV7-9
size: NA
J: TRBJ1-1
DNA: TGTGCCAGCAGCTCAGACAGCAGCTTGAACACTGAAGCTTTCTTT
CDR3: CASSSDSSLNTEAFF

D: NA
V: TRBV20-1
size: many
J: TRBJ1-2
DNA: TGCAGTGCTAGAGATGGGTTTTCTTATGGCTACACCTTC
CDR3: CSARDGFSYGYTF

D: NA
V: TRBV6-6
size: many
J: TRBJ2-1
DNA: TGTGCCAGCAGTTATAACTTGTACAATGAGCAGTTCTTC
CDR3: CASSYNLYNEQFF

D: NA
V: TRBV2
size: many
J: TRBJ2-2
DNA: TGTGCCAGCAGTCGATCCCGGGCCCGGATCGGGGAGCTGTTTTTT
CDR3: CASSRSRARIGELFF

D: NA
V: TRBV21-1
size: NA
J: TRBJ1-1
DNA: TGTGCCAGCAGCGTTCCCCTAGTCACCGTGAGTGAAGCTTTCTTT
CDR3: CASSVPLVTVSEAFF

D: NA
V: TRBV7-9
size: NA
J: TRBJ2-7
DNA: TGTGCCAGCAGCTTAGAGGGGATCGGGGGTAAATACGAGCAGTACTTC
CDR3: CASSLEGIGGKYEQYF